This T cell receptor (beta chain) was identified in a study of technical replicates of blood from several donors. Profiled with immunoSEQ multiplex PCR; TCRdb holds only in-frame clones, not every one. Here the sample spans 70,000 to 85,000 clones, approximately 90% being singletons. The clonotype comes from a human donor in good health. Sequenced sample: T cells isolated from PBMCs.

CDR3 amino acids: CAISGTSGRDNEQFF. The CDR3 DNA follows: TGTGCCATCAGTGGAACTAGCGGTCGTGACAATGAGCAGTTCTTC. This rearrangement joins TRBV10-3 to TRBJ2-1, with 8 positions matching TRBD2. Germline loops: CDR1 ENHRY, CDR2 SYGVKD. This CDR3 region has 15 residues. V gave up 4 bases and J gave up 5 bases; unmatched junction bases: 7.